These 3 T cell receptor beta chains came from one sample sequenced in a study of cytomegalovirus exposure and HLA in healthy donors. The PCR employed 60 Vbeta primers together with 13 Jbeta primers. Profiled with immunoSEQ multiplex PCR; TCRdb holds only in-frame clones, not every one. In total, the table holds some 83,000 clones. The sequenced sample consisted of PBMCs. These receptors were taken from a woman between 25 and 40 years old in good health and CMV-seronegative.

The genes are TRBV9 and TRBJ2-1; weak D call: TRBD1 (5 bases). Germline CDR1 SGDLS, CDR2 YYNGEE. Trimming removed 0 bases from V and 2 bases from J, with 9 bases in between. This CDR3 has 15 residues. As DNA, the CDR3 is TGTGCCAGCAGCGTAGCAGGGCGGACCTACAATGAGCAGTTCTTC. Protein product: CASSVAGRTYNEQFF.

This chain joins TRBV5-1 and TRBJ1-2, with 9 bases identical to TRBD1. This CDR3 region has 16 residues. V dropped 0 bases and J dropped 7; count of bases not matched to a gene: 10. CDR1 is SGHRS and CDR2 is YFSETQ in the germline V gene. This CDR3 reads CASSLAGTGRAAGYTF. The CDR3 nucleotides read TGCGCCAGCAGCTTGGCGGGGACAGGGAGGGCTGCTGGCTACACCTTC.

The chain employs TRBV5-1 and TRBJ2-5, with no clear D. With 3 bases removed from V and 0 bases from J, the gap between germline ends came to 3 bases. CDR3 length: 12 amino acids. CDR1 and CDR2 (germline): SGHRS, YFSETQ. The CDR3 bases are TGCGCCAGCAGCTCGTACCAAGAGACCCAGTACTTC. Translated: CASSSYQETQYF. Full variable domain (remainder filled in from reference TRBV5-1 and TRBJ2-5): KAGVTQTPRYLIKTRGQQVTLSCSPISGHRSVSWYQQTPGQGLQFLFEYFSETQRNKGNFPGRFSGRQFSNSRSEMNVSTLELGDSALYLCASSSYQETQYFGPGTRLLVL.